These 27 T cell receptor beta chains originate from one sample sequenced in a study of metastatic and nonmetastatic thyroid tumors (dated by TCRdb to the early 2020s). None of the patients had been given any treatment before thyroid surgery. The method behind the library was PCR. The instrument given in TCRdb is Illumina HiSeq 4000. In-frame beta chains were kept once TCRdb had trimmed the public reads at Q25 with fastp and called clones with MiXCR. The sample has about 24,000 clones on record, under 25% of them singletons. Under 15% of the sample lies in the top ten. Sequenced input: blood. Receptors originate from a male donor with papillary thyroid cancer or a benign thyroid nodule (not recorded which). Some clones in this sample may be carry-over from other donors' samples.

At least ten counts were recorded for this clone. The chain links TRBV7-6 to TRBJ2-1; D is unclear. V lost 5 bases and J lost 7, with 9 bases in between. Germline lookup yields CDR1 SGHVS and CDR2 FNYEAQ. The CDR3 totals 12 residues. The CDR3 spells CASSLDWNEQFF. DNA for the CDR3: TGTGCCAGCAGCCTCGACTGGAATGAGCAGTTCTTC.

The chain couples TRBV3-1 to TRBJ2-2; D gene uncertain. The V gene's germline CDR1 is LGHDT and CDR2 YNNKEL (reference sequence). V gave up 3 bases and J gave up 2 bases, with 4 bases separating them. This CDR3 comprises 13 residues. CDR3: CASSQTNTGELFF. CDR3 DNA sequence: TGTGCCAGCAGCCAGACTAACACCGGGGAGCTGTTTTTT.

This clone was seen a single time. Other DNA sequences of this sample code for an identical CDR3. CDR3 bases: TGCGCCAGCAGCCTCCGGGGCTACGAGCAGTACTTC. This translates into CASSLRGYEQYF. This chain connects TRBV5-1 to TRBJ2-7; D might be TRBD2 (5 bases). V lost 4 bases, J lost 3 bases, and 8 bases lay in between. The germline CDR1 and CDR2 sequences are SGHRS and YFSETQ. CDR3 length equals 12 residues.

This clone was recorded many times. The chain couples TRBV3-1 to TRBJ1-1; weak D call: TRBD1 (5 bases). This CDR3 spans 15 amino acids. The ends were cut back, 1 base at V and 4 bases at J, with 13 bases in the middle. Germline CDR1 is LGHDT and CDR2 is YNNKEL (reference sequence). CDR3 nucleotide sequence: TGTGCCAGCAGCCAAGTCGGGGGATGGAGCACTGAAGCTTTCTTT. Its protein product is CASSQVGGWSTEAFF.

The rearrangement joins TRBV6-5 to TRBJ2-2; 9 bases are a match to TRBD2. This CDR3 has 14 residues. The germline CDR1 and CDR2 sequences are MNHEY and SVGAGI. With 4 bases clipped from V and 3 bases from J, the junction kept 0 bases outside the gene matches. The CDR3 spells CASSLAGDTGELFF. The CDR3 coding sequence is TGTGCCAGCAGTTTAGCGGGAGACACCGGGGAGCTGTTTTTT.

As DNA, the CDR3 is TGTGCCAGCAGCCCACCGGGAGATAATTCACCCCTCCACTTT. Translating gives CASSPPGDNSPLHF. The chain has TRBV28 and TRBJ1-6, with D hard to call. The CDR3 is 14 residues long. The V end was cut by 6 bases, the J end by 5 bases, with 11 bases between. CDR1 MDHEN and CDR2 SYDVKM come from the germline V gene.

The rearrangement links TRBV20-1 to TRBJ2-7, with D hard to call. Between the trimmed V and J ends, which lost 6 bases and 2 bases, there was a span of 17 bases. Germline V gene data show CDR1 as DFQATT and CDR2 as SNEGSKA (reference sequence). This CDR3 contains 14 residues. CDR3 loop: CSAQATDNAYEQYF. The DNA for the CDR3 is TGCAGTGCCCAGGCTACCGATAATGCCTACGAGCAGTACTTC.

By share, this clone counts as medium-sized. V is TRBV20-1 and J is TRBJ2-7; D remains unclear. CDR1 and CDR2 from the germline V gene are DFQATT and SNEGSKA (reference sequence). The CDR3 sequence is 11 residues long. The V end lost 3 bases, the J end lost 2 bases, and 5 bases lay between the germline ends. CDR3 in DNA: TGCAGTGCTAGGACCACCTACGAGCAGTACTTC. This gives the protein CSARTTYEQYF.

The genes are TRBV7-2 and TRBJ2-1, with TRBD2 matching over 9 bases. Per the germline V gene, CDR1 is SGHTA and CDR2 is FQGNSA. V lost 0 bases and J lost 4; bases outside the gene matches: 10. The CDR3 runs to 18 residues. CDR3 loop: CASSLAWGGRALYNEQFF. As DNA, the CDR3 is TGTGCCAGCAGCTTAGCGTGGGGCGGGAGGGCCCTGTACAATGAGCAGTTCTTC.

V gene TRBV4-1 combines with J gene TRBJ1-6; 8 nucleotides match TRBD1. V shed 1 base and J 5 bases; nucleotides not matched to a gene: 7. The germline gives CDR1 MGHRA, CDR2 YSYEKL. The CDR3 has 17 residues. The CDR3 region is CASSQGTRDRNNSPLHF. The CDR3 coding sequence is TGCGCCAGCAGCCAAGGAACCCGGGACAGGAATAATTCACCCCTCCACTTT.

This clone was counted ten times or more. The CDR3 DNA reads as TGTGCCAGCAGCTACACCGGGGGGCAGGAGACCCAGTACTTC. Protein product: CASSYTGGQETQYF. V gene TRBV5-6 combines with J gene TRBJ2-5, with D perhaps TRBD2 (7 bases). Looked up from germline, CDR1 is SGHDT and CDR2 is YYEEEE. The CDR3 is made up of 14 amino acids. V shed 3 bases and J shed 5 bases, with 14 bases lying between them.

The sample holds many counts of this clone. The rearrangement uses TRBV7-9 and TRBJ2-3; 7 positions match TRBD2. The germline CDR1 and CDR2 sequences are SEHNR and FQNEAQ (reference sequence). The J segment lost 6 bases and the V segment lost 5 bases, leaving 11 bases of the junction unmatched. CDR3 size: 15 residues. The CDR3: CASSPPAGKRDTQYF. The CDR3 DNA is TGTGCCAGCAGCCCACCAGCGGGAAAGAGGGATACGCAGTATTTT.

This clone was observed many times. CDR3 sequence reads: CSARWTSGSRGEQFF. CDR3 sequence (DNA): TGCAGTGCTAGATGGACTAGCGGGAGTAGGGGGGAGCAGTTCTTC. V usage is TRBV20-1 and J usage is TRBJ2-1, with 13 nucleotides matching TRBD2. The CDR3 runs 15 residues. Germline assignment: CDR1 DFQATT and CDR2 SNEGSKA (reference sequence). The ends lost 2 bases at V and 10 bases at J; junction bases unmatched: 8.

This clone was seen ten or more times. J is TRBJ2-1 and V is TRBV7-2, with 7 nucleotides matching TRBD2. Germline trimming cut 5 bases from V and 2 bases from J; bases unmatched to any gene: 6. In germline, CDR1 is SGHTA, CDR2 FQGNSA. This CDR3 has 15 amino acids. CDR3 sequence (DNA): TGTGCCAGCAGCCCTGCGGGGGTGGCCTACAATGAGCAGTTCTTC. It yields the protein CASSPAGVAYNEQFF.

This clone was observed at least ten times. The chain employs TRBV19 and TRBJ2-5, with a tentative D call TRBD1 (6 bases). The V gene's germline CDR1 is LNHDA and CDR2 SQIVND (reference sequence). The CDR3 is 15 residues long. Trimming shortened V by 0 bases and J by 5 bases, and 13 bases separated the two germline ends. The CDR3 protein is CASSIDSGVSETQYF. Here the CDR3 DNA reads TGTGCCAGTAGTATAGATTCAGGGGTTTCGGAGACCCAGTACTTC. Full variable domain (rest looked up from reference TRBV19 and TRBJ2-5): DGGITQSPKYLFRKEGQNVTLSCEQNLNHDAMYWYRQDPGQGLRLIYYSQIVNDFQKGDIAEGYSVSREKKESFPLTVTSAQKNPTAFYLCASSIDSGVSETQYFGPGTRLLVL.

In this sample, this clone turned up a few times. The chain carries TRBV6-5 and TRBJ1-2, with 9 bases lining up with TRBD1. Trimming at V came to 0 bases and at J to 9 bases, leaving 14 bases not matched to a gene. The CDR3 runs 17 residues. The germline gives CDR1 MNHEY, CDR2 SVGAGI. Here the CDR3 reads CASSYSSSDRGPACYTF. In DNA, the CDR3 is TGTGCCAGCAGTTACTCGTCCTCGGACAGGGGCCCCGCTTGCTACACCTTC.

This clone was counted many times. The chain joins TRBV7-9 to TRBJ2-1; possible D gene TRBD2, 6 bases. Trimming stripped 3 bases from V and 6 bases from J, with 9 bases between. The V gene's germline CDR1 is SEHNR and CDR2 FQNEAQ (reference sequence). The CDR3 covers 13 residues. The DNA of the CDR3 is TGTGCCAGCAGCTTGGCCGGGGGCAATGAGCAGTTCTTC. Translated: CASSLAGGNEQFF.

This clone was seen at least ten times. CDR3 in amino acids: CASSYGQGNSYTF. CDR3 in DNA: TGTGCCAGCAGTTATGGACAGGGAAATAGCTACACCTTC. This chain links TRBV27 with TRBJ1-2; 8 nucleotides line up with TRBD1. V shed 4 bases and J 9 bases; nucleotides not matched to a gene: 7. Germline loops: CDR1 MNHEY, CDR2 SMNVEV (reference sequence). The length of the CDR3 is 13 residues.

By its share, this clone is medium-sized. V and J are TRBV2 and TRBJ2-7; 14 positions agree with TRBD2. This CDR3 is 13 amino acids long. Trimming at V came to 6 bases and at J to 6 bases, leaving 1 base not matched to a gene. The V gene's germline CDR1 is SNHLY and CDR2 FYNNEI. The CDR3 loop reads CASRGTSGGEQYF. The CDR3 DNA is TGTGCCAGCAGAGGGACTAGCGGGGGCGAGCAGTACTTC.

There are a few counts of this clone. A read error may be the cause here, since a much bigger clone is one base away. The chain carries TRBV11-1 and TRBJ2-1; 7 bases are a match to TRBD2. Germline V lookup: CDR1 SGHAT, CDR2 FQDESV (reference sequence). This CDR3 region has 15 residues. The CDR3 protein is CAGSLGGRWGNEQFF. CDR3 DNA: TGTGCCGGCAGCTTGGGCGGGAGATGGGGCAATGAGCAGTTCTTC.

This clone is medium-sized. The rearrangement links TRBV6-1 to TRBJ1-3; the D gene is possibly TRBD1 (6 bases). This CDR3 is built from 14 residues. Germline-derived CDR1 and CDR2 are MNHNS and SASEGT. Trimming removed 7 bases from V and 8 bases from J, with 18 bases in between. The DNA of the CDR3 is TGTGCCAGCACCCCCCCCGGGGGCACGGACACCATATATTTT. Its protein is CASTPPGGTDTIYF.

The chain links TRBV11-2 to TRBJ2-7, with 9 positions matching TRBD2. This CDR3 comprises 17 residues. The germline CDR1 and CDR2 sequences are SGHAT and FQNNGV. Trimming took 5 bases from V and 2 from J; bases not matched to a gene: 13. CDR3 residues: CASSILRISGSTYEQYF. The CDR3 bases are TGTGCCAGCAGCATCCTCAGGATTAGCGGGAGCACCTACGAGCAGTACTTC.

J is TRBJ2-1 and V is TRBV7-6, with TRBD2 matching 12 bases. Trimming cost V 4 bases and J 1 base; bases outside gene matches: 8. This CDR3 is built from 18 residues. Germline V gene data show CDR1 as SGHVS and CDR2 as FNYEAQ. This CDR3 reads CASSSPTSGSVSYNEQFF. The CDR3 DNA follows: TGTGCCAGCAGCTCGCCGACTAGCGGGAGCGTATCCTACAATGAGCAGTTCTTC.

This clone is medium-sized. The V and J genes are TRBV28 and TRBJ2-2; tentatively, D is TRBD1 or TRBD2 (5 bases each). The CDR3 loop spans 14 amino acids. Trimming cost V 3 bases and J 6 bases, with 11 bases left between them. The V gene's germline CDR1 is MDHEN and CDR2 SYDVKM. The CDR3 region is CASSLGLGAGELFF. The CDR3 nucleotides read TGTGCCAGCAGTTTGGGATTGGGGGCCGGGGAGCTGTTTTTT.

In this sample, this clone is medium-sized. The chain combines TRBV6-2 or TRBV6-3 with TRBJ1-3, with D hard to call. CDR3 length: 17 residues. Germline V gene lookup returns CDR1 MNHEY and CDR2 SVGEGT. Trimming shortened V by 4 bases and J by 4 bases, and 20 bases separated the two germline ends. This CDR3 is CASSLVDAGSLGNTIYF. CDR3 in DNA: TGTGCCAGCAGTTTGGTTGATGCGGGGTCACTCGGAAACACCATATATTTT.

This clone came up many times. In DNA form, the CDR3 reads TGCAGTGCGCGTCTAGCGGGAAAACCCGACTACGAGCAGTACTTC. Translating it yields CSARLAGKPDYEQYF. J is TRBJ2-7 and V is TRBV20-1, with 9 bases aligning to TRBD2. Looked up from germline, CDR1 is DFQATT and CDR2 is SNEGSKA (reference sequence). The CDR3 is 15 amino acids. The trim removed 6 bases at V and 3 bases at J, leaving 12 bases unmatched.

Regarding this clone: At one end the junction does not follow the germline gene, possibly because of a read error. CDR3 amino acids: CARSYQVGRGGKNIQYF. The CDR3 region has the DNA TGTGCCAGAAGTTACCAAGTGGGTAGAGGGGGCAAAAACATTCAGTACTTC. V and J are TRBV6-2 or TRBV6-3 and TRBJ2-4; D may be TRBD1 (6 bases). The CDR3 totals 17 residues. Germline CDR1 reads MNHEY; CDR2 reads SVGEGT.